The clone carrying this T cell receptor beta chain occurred a few times. Its cognate antigen is unknown. This sample stems from a study of beta chain features in type 1 diabetes. Whole-study findings and limits: VDJ junctions sequenced from type 1 diabetes patients showed fewer insertions and more deletions. Among all four CD4+ subsets, Type 1 diabetes patients had TCRB CDR3s that were moderately but significantly shorter.

V was clipped by 5 bases and J by 1 base; unmatched bases: 4. The CDR3 totals 15 residues. Germline V gene lookup returns CDR1 SGHRS and CDR2 YFSETQ. The whole isolated RNA underwent reverse transcription, so sequencing captured expressed TCRB transcripts. The assay was immunoSEQ multiplex PCR, and TCRdb's table has in-frame clones only and misses some. The data show about 160,000 clones, roughly 9% seen once. Sequencing was performed on central memory CD4+ T cells from blood. V gene TRBV5-1 combines with J gene TRBJ2-1; the match to TRBD1 covers 9 bases. The receptor comes from a woman in her 30s with type 1 diabetes. The CDR3 region is CASSSGTGSYNEQFF. CDR3 nucleotides: TGCGCCAGCAGTTCCGGGACAGGGTCCTACAATGAGCAGTTCTTC.